This T cell receptor beta chain was profiled in a study of T-cell reconstitution after alpha-beta-depleted transplantation in children. Whole-study findings and limits: A year had passed since transplant, and T-cell counts and diversity by then came mostly from newly produced T cells. About two months after transplant, alpha-beta T cells reportedly came from several hundred expanded graft clones. Diversity of TCRbeta at day 60 was high in some patients, arising from surviving recipient T cells and thymic progenitors.

This clonotype was observed a handful of times. Its antigen is unidentified. Preparation of the TCRbeta library involved a method that used unique molecular identifiers. Via MiXCR, TCRdb re-called the PCR reads, giving one row per CDR3 protein. Counted here are fewer than 750,000 distinct CDR3 sequences, over 20% occurring once; the ten biggest clones make up just over 35%. This clonotype originated in a boy in the first two years of life with Wiskott-Aldrich syndrome, due to receive a stem cell transplant. This specimen was PBMCs, taken before TCRalphabeta/CD19-depleted stem cell transplant.

The CDR3 sequence: CASSLVGAFFGNTIYF. The CDR3, as DNA: TGTGCCAGCAGCTTAGTGGGGGCCTTCTTTGGAAACACCATATATTTT. This chain links TRBV7-2 with TRBJ1-3; possible D gene TRBD1, 6 bases. Between the trimmed V and J ends, which lost 1 base and 3 bases, there was a span of 13 bases. Germline lookup yields CDR1 SGHTA and CDR2 FQGNSA. The CDR3 runs to 16 residues.